This TCR beta chain was found in a study of T cells in localized non-small cell lung cancer (dated by TCRdb to about 2020). The study in broad terms: Comparing tumors with uninvolved tumor-adjacent lungs, the study looked at the T cell repertoires of a few hundred patients with early-stage NSCLC. A mean age of around 66 years was recorded for the NSCLC patients, of whom more than 120 were male and about 100 were female. The cohort was made up of around 240 treatment-naive NSCLC patients whose localized lung tumors had been resected. What the work shows at the level of the full study, not this receptor alone: Because multi-region tumor sequencing was not performed, intratumor heterogeneity could not be ruled out. Of the top 100 tumor clones, a median of around 57 were detected in paired uninvolved adjacent lung; approximately 28 were also among that lung's top 100. Because of the exploratory design, TCR variables were selected using unadjusted p-values without false-discovery rate correction. Uninvolved tumor-adjacent lung showed the highest T cell clonality, higher than tumor, which suggests more focused antigenic responses in the uninvolved tumor-adjacent lung. Higher blood T cell density associated with longer overall survival, while higher adjacent-lung clonality associated with shorter survival.

At diagnosis, peripheral blood, uninvolved tumor-adjacent lung and tumor were collected and stored as a combination of fresh-frozen and FFPE material. For TCR repertoire profiling, the blood samples were analyzed as peripheral blood mononuclear cells. TCR beta CDR3 regions were sequenced from DNA using the immunoSEQ Assay. The original methods were these. T cell density was computed as TCR beta template counts normalized to usable DNA estimated by amplifying housekeeping genes. Using the preseqR package, richness was estimated by extrapolating to 120,000 templates for tissue samples and 400,000 templates for PBMC samples. Clonality was defined by subtracting Pielou's evenness from one. Differential abundance testing on productive amino-acid clonotypes, with a minimum total count of 5 and an alpha of 0.1, was used to identify tissue-enriched TCRs. The Jaccard Index and the Morisita Overlap Index were used to measure repertoire overlap between compartments. GLIPH grouped TCR beta CDR3s together with public tetramer-defined viral CDR3s, and a viral motif had to include at least three viral sequences and also show V-gene enrichment. TCRdb re-hosts the immuneACCESS table, in-frame sequences only. Its copies lack some clones; in the studies checked, an unresolved V gene accounts for under half of them, and the cause for the rest is not known. For V, J and clone size, that table is used; D and trimming come from the DNA. The sample data list some 54,000 clones, and over 70% of these were observed just once. The ten largest clones represent around 4.5% of the sample.

In the case of this clone: The antigen it binds to is not known. No much larger clonotype is one base removed from it; base qualities were not supplied.

From the germline V gene, CDR1 is MNHEY and CDR2 is SVGAGI. Measured from the cysteine to the phenylalanine, the CDR3 is 13 residues long. Only the CDR3 region is kept as DNA, spanning 39 bases read in frame from base 1. V and J are truncated by 5 bases and 0 bases respectively, leaving an intervening sequence of 8 bases. The material sequenced was PBMCs, taken before any cancer treatment. The sequence joins TRBV6-5 to TRBJ2-7, with the D gene uncertain. The clonotype originates from a woman aged 35 to 70 with stage II lung adenocarcinoma. The DNA sequence reads TGTGCCAGCAGTCAGAGTCTCTCCTACGAGCAGTACTTC. Its coded protein is CASSQSLSYEQYF.